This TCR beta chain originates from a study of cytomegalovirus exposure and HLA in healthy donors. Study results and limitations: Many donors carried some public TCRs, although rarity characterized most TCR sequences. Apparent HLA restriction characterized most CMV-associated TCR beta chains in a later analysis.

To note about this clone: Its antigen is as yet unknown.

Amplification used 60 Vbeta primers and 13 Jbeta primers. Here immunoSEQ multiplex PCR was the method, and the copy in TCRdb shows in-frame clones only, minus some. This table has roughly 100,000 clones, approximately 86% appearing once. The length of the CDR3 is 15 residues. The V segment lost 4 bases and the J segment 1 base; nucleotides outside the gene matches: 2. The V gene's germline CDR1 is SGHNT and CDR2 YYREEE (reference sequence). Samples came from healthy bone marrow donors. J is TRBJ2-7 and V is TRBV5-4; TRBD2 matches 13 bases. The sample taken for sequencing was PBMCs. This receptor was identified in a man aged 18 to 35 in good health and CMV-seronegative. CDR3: CASSQGLAGSYEQYF. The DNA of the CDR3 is TGTGCCAGCAGCCAGGGACTAGCGGGATCCTACGAGCAGTACTTC.